Shown below are 18 T cell receptor beta chains from a single sample sequenced in a study of blood T cell repertoires in COVID-19. Using immunoSEQ multiplex PCR, the repertoire was profiled, and TCRdb retains in-frame clones only, with some absent. This table has about 220,000 clones, over 75% appearing once. The sample consisted of PBMCs or T cells enriched from blood (not recorded which). The source is a woman aged 55-70 years who had recovered from COVID-19.

The chain uses TRBV6-5 and TRBJ1-1; the match to TRBD1 covers 10 bases. The J segment lost 5 bases and the V segment lost 0 bases, leaving 6 bases of the junction unmatched. This CDR3 contains 16 residues. Germline assignment: CDR1 MNHEY and CDR2 SVGAGI. CDR3 protein: CASSYSTGGEATEAFF. CDR3 DNA: TGTGCCAGCAGTTACTCGACAGGGGGCGAGGCGACTGAAGCTTTCTTT.

This chain joins TRBV6-5 and TRBJ2-7; 8 nucleotides match TRBD2. This CDR3 region has 16 residues. Germline CDR1 reads MNHEY; CDR2 reads SVGAGI. J gave up 7 bases and V 2 bases, and 13 bases lay outside the gene matches. This CDR3 reads CASSYDTSGLTGEQYF. The CDR3 region has the DNA TGTGCCAGCAGTTACGACACTAGCGGTCTGACGGGAGAGCAGTACTTC.

The CDR3 protein is CASSAGRDRGSGANVLTF. CDR3 DNA: TGTGCCAGCAGCGCAGGCCGGGACAGGGGTTCTGGGGCCAACGTCCTGACTTTC. The genes are TRBV5-4 and TRBJ2-6, with 10 bases lining up with TRBD1. The CDR3 is made up of 18 amino acids. J lost 1 base, V lost 4 bases, and 8 bases had no gene match. Germline CDR1 and CDR2: SGHNT and YYREEE (reference sequence). The full variable domain, its missing parts supplied by reference TRBV5-4 and TRBJ2-6, is ETGVTQSPTHLIKTRGQQVTLRCSSQSGHNTVSWYQQALGQGPQFIFQYYREEENGRGNFPPRFSGLQFPNYSSELNVNALELDDSALYLCASSAGRDRGSGANVLTFGAGSRLTVL.

The chain is built from TRBV6-5 and TRBJ2-1; 7 bases match TRBD1. Trimming removed 0 bases from V and 4 bases from J; junction bases left unmatched: 0. Germline-derived CDR1 and CDR2 are MNHEY and SVGAGI. This CDR3 has 14 amino acids. CDR3 coding DNA: TGTGCCAGCAGTTACTCGACAGGGTACAATGAGCAGTTCTTC. Translated: CASSYSTGYNEQFF.

V usage is TRBV18 and J usage is TRBJ1-2; D call uncertain. The CDR3 is 15 residues long. The V end was cut by 2 bases, the J end by 3 bases, with 13 bases between. From germline, CDR1 is KGHSH and CDR2 LQKENI. CDR3 region: CASSPVQRGDYGYTF. Written as DNA, the CDR3 is TGTGCCAGCTCACCAGTTCAGCGCGGCGACTATGGCTACACCTTC.

V gene TRBV2 combines with J gene TRBJ1-2; TRBD1 agrees at 7 bases. Germline V gene lookup returns CDR1 SNHLY and CDR2 FYNNEI. The J segment lost 4 bases and the V segment lost 5 bases, leaving 7 bases of the junction unmatched. The CDR3 extends over 14 amino acids. The CDR3 bases are TGTGCCAGCAGTAGACAGGGCGGCCGCTATGGCTACACCTTC. Protein: CASSRQGGRYGYTF.

This clone was detected only a few times. This chain uses TRBV7-2 with TRBJ1-1, with a weak D call TRBD1 (5 bases). Germline CDR1 reads SGHTA; CDR2 reads FQGNSA. The CDR3 sequence is 15 residues long. The germline V and J ends were trimmed by 7 bases and 0 bases, with 15 bases remaining between them. The chain's CDR3 is CASTLGEGLNTEAFF. CDR3 bases: TGTGCCAGCACCCTAGGGGAGGGTTTGAACACTGAAGCTTTCTTT.

V usage is TRBV6-2 or TRBV6-3 and J usage is TRBJ1-5; TRBD1 matches at 9 bases. The CDR3 totals 15 residues. J lost 4 bases, V lost 4 bases, and 5 bases had no gene match. Looked up from germline, CDR1 is MNHEY and CDR2 is SVGEGT. Here the CDR3 DNA reads TGTGCCAGCAGTTCGACAGGGGGAGGGAATCAGCCCCAGCATTTT. Translated, it gives CASSSTGGGNQPQHF.

The chain employs TRBV19 and TRBJ1-5, with D possibly TRBD1 on 6 matching bases. There are 14 residues in the CDR3. From germline, CDR1 is LNHDA and CDR2 SQIVND (reference sequence). Trimming pared 5 bases from V and 4 bases from J, leaving 12 bases between. CDR3 bases: TGTGCCAGTAGTCCCTCAGGGGCGAATCAGCCCCAGCATTTT. Translated: CASSPSGANQPQHF.

The V gene is TRBV5-5, the J gene TRBJ2-7; TRBD1 agrees at 9 bases. CDR1 and CDR2 from the germline V gene are SGHKS and YYEKEE (reference sequence). The CDR3 length is 19 residues. Germline trimming cut 2 bases from V and 3 bases from J; bases unmatched to any gene: 18. In DNA form, the CDR3 reads TGTGCCAGCAGCTTCGAACCCGGGACAGGGCCCTTACTTAACTACGAGCAGTACTTC. This codes for CASSFEPGTGPLLNYEQYF.

The chain carries TRBV19 and TRBJ1-3; 7 bases are shared with TRBD1. The V segment lost 9 bases and the J segment 0 bases; nucleotides outside the gene matches: 11. Per the germline V gene, CDR1 is LNHDA and CDR2 is SQIVND (reference sequence). The CDR3 runs 16 residues. The CDR3 bases are TGTGCCAGCCGGGACAGAGGATTTAACTCTGGAAACACCATATATTTT. Amino acid sequence: CASRDRGFNSGNTIYF.

The gene calls are TRBV2 and TRBJ2-7; D might be TRBD1 (6 bases). The germline gives CDR1 SNHLY, CDR2 FYNNEI. This CDR3 spans 15 amino acids. V lost 8 bases to trimming and J lost 3 bases, with 20 bases between them. As DNA, the CDR3 is TGTGCCAGCGCGACCCGACAGGTCTCCAACTACGAGCAGTACTTC. This codes for CASATRQVSNYEQYF. Combining the CDR3 with reference TRBV2 and TRBJ2-7 gives the whole variable domain EPEVTQTPSHQVTQMGQEVILRCVPISNHLYFYWYRQILGQKVEFLVSFYNNEISEKSEIFDDQFSVERPDGSNFTLKIRSTKLEDSAMYFCASATRQVSNYEQYFGPGTRLTVT.

This rearrangement joins TRBV4-2 to TRBJ2-7, with D maybe TRBD2 (7 bases). CDR1 and CDR2 (germline): LGHNA, YNFKEQ. The CDR3 spans 15 residues. V dropped 0 bases and J dropped 4 bases, with 13 bases sitting between them. In DNA form, the CDR3 reads TGTGCCAGCAGCCAAGACGTGGGGGGGCGTTACGAGCAGTACTTC. This gives the protein CASSQDVGGRYEQYF.

This rearrangement joins TRBV4-1 to TRBJ2-3; TRBD2 might be the D (5 bases). In germline, CDR1 is MGHRA, CDR2 YSYEKL. There are 16 residues in the CDR3. V lost 1 base, J lost 1 base, and 12 bases lay in between. CDR3 in amino acids: CASSQVLAWGTDTQYF. CDR3 DNA sequence: TGCGCCAGCAGCCAAGTTCTAGCCTGGGGCACAGATACGCAGTATTTT.

This clone was observed a handful of times. The V call is TRBV19, the J call TRBJ2-7; TRBD1 matches at 9 bases. Germline CDR1 is LNHDA and CDR2 is SQIVND (reference sequence). This CDR3 contains 16 residues. The ends lost 5 bases at V and 5 bases at J; junction bases unmatched: 13. This chain's CDR3 is CASSQFSGTGTDEQYF. The CDR3 DNA follows: TGTGCCAGTAGTCAGTTTTCCGGGACAGGGACCGACGAGCAGTACTTC.

This clone appeared a single time. The genes are TRBV27 and TRBJ1-2; 7 bases match TRBD1. There are 14 residues in the CDR3. The germline V gene has CDR1 MNHEY and CDR2 SMNVEV (reference sequence). With V trimmed by 5 bases and J by 7 bases, 10 bases remained unmatched. The CDR3 DNA follows: TGTGCCAGCAGTCAGGTGACAGGGTACGGTGGCTACACCTTC. Translation: CASSQVTGYGGYTF.

The table lists this clone with a few counts. The chain carries TRBV20-1 and TRBJ1-4, with a tentative D call TRBD1 (6 bases). V was cut by 7 bases and J by 8 bases, with 11 bases left in between. Germline values: CDR1 DFQATT, CDR2 SNEGSKA (reference sequence). This CDR3 has 11 residues. CDR3: CSGDKGEKLFF. In nucleotides, the CDR3 is TGCAGTGGGGACAAAGGAGAAAAACTGTTTTTT.

This clone was recorded a few times. V and J are TRBV3-1 (or the pseudogene TRBV3-2) and TRBJ1-6; TRBD1 aligns across 11 bases. The J segment lost 9 bases and the V segment lost 4 bases, leaving 11 bases of the junction unmatched. The CDR3 loop spans 17 amino acids. CDR1 is LGHDT, CDR2 YNNKEL, per germline (reference sequence). The CDR3 reads CASSLLPPGQGASPLHF. CDR3 nucleotides: TGTGCCAGCAGCCTCCTACCCCCCGGACAGGGGGCTTCACCCCTCCACTTT.